This entry concerns a single T cell receptor beta chain. Generated by immunoSEQ multiplex PCR, the TCRdb table keeps only in-frame clones and is missing some. The sample lists 550,000 to 700,000 clones; around three quarters were seen once. The sample originates from a study of shared clonotypes between healthy human individuals. Donors, without exception, were Caucasian adults residing in Nashville, Tennessee. The CDR3 extends over 15 amino acids. Germline-derived CDR1 and CDR2 are LGHNA and YNFKEQ. The V gene end was trimmed by 2 bases and the J gene end by 5 bases; junction bases not matched to a gene: 4.

The genes are TRBV4-2 and TRBJ2-5; the match to TRBD1 covers 11 bases. The sequencing sample was made of memory CD4+ T cells sorted from blood. The sample's subset: CD45RA-negative fraction. This TCR was recovered from a woman aged 30 to 39 in good health. The chain's CDR3 is CASSQSGDRGETQYF. The CDR3 DNA reads as TGTGCCAGCAGCCAAAGTGGGGACAGGGGGGAGACCCAGTACTTC.